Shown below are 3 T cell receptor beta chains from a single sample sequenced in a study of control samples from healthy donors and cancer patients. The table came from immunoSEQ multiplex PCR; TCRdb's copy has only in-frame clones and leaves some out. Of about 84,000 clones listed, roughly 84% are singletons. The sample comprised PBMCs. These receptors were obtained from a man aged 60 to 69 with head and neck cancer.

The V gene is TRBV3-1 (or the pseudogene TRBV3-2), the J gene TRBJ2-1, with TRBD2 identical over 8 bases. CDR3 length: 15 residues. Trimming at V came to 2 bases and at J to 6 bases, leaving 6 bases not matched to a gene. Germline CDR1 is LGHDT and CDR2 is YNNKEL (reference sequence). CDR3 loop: CASSQSVAGINEQFF. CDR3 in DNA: TGTGCCAGCAGCCAATCTGTAGCGGGAATCAATGAGCAGTTCTTC.

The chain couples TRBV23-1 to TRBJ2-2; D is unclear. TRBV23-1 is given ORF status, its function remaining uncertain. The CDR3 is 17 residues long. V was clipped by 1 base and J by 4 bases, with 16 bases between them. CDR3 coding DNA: TGCGCCAGCAGTCAATGGGTCCGTCGAGTGGCCACCGGGGAGCTGTTTTTT. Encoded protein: CASSQWVRRVATGELFF.

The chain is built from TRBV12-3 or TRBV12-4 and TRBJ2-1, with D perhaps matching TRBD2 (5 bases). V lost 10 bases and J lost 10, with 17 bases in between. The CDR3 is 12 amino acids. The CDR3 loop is CATGLGPIEQFF. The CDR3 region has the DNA TGTGCCACCGGACTCGGCCCCATCGAGCAGTTCTTC.